These 4 T cell receptor beta chains originate from one sample sequenced in a study of blood T cells in healthy people across ages. With a J-beta primer mix and a sample-barcoded 5' primer, a second PCR ran 7 to 11 cycles. Using its own MiXCR run on the 5' RACE reads, TCRdb lists one record per CDR3 protein. The data contain over 1,200,000 distinct CDR3 sequences, around 59% of them seen just once; the ten biggest clones take up 6.5% to 8%. Sequenced material: blood. These TCRs come from a man aged 18 to 30 in good health.

The gene calls are TRBV29-1 and TRBJ2-2, with D possibly matching TRBD1 (5 bases). Trimming left V 1 base short and J 6 bases short, with 6 bases between. Germline CDR1 reads SQVTM; CDR2 reads ANQGSEA. The CDR3 length is 12 residues. CDR3 DNA sequence: TGCAGCGTTGAAGGCAGGGCCGGGGAGCTGTTTTTT. Its protein is CSVEGRAGELFF.

The chain has TRBV3-1 and TRBJ2-3, with unresolved D. Germline CDR1 reads LGHDT; CDR2 reads YNNKEL (reference sequence). Trimming pared 4 bases from V and 7 bases from J, leaving 9 bases between. This CDR3 has 12 amino acids. DNA of the CDR3: TGTGCCAGCAGCCCCGGTTCTAATACGCAGTATTTT. Encoded protein: CASSPGSNTQYF.

The CDR3 here is CASSPTRPSDEQFF. In nucleotides, the CDR3 is TGTGCCAGCAGTCCCACTCGACCGTCGGATGAGCAGTTCTTC. The chain carries TRBV6-2 or TRBV6-3 and TRBJ2-1; D gene unclear. V was clipped by 5 bases and J by 8 bases, with 16 bases between them. The germline V gene has CDR1 MNHEY and CDR2 SVGEGT. The CDR3 consists of 14 residues.

The V call is TRBV7-2, the J call TRBJ2-7; 11 positions agree with TRBD2. Germline V gene lookup returns CDR1 SGHTA and CDR2 FQGNSA. Trimming removed 5 bases from V and 4 bases from J; junction bases left unmatched: 7. This CDR3 has 15 residues. CDR3 sequence reads: CASSLSTSGDYEQYF. The CDR3 DNA reads TGTGCCAGCAGCCTATCGACTAGCGGGGATTACGAGCAGTACTTC.